This T cell receptor (beta chain) was retrieved from a study of control samples from healthy donors and cancer patients. The data were produced by immunoSEQ multiplex PCR, yet TCRdb's version contains in-frame clones alone and is incomplete. The sample holds about 110,000 clones, approximately 90% seen once. Specimen: blood. This sequence originates from a human donor in good health. The donor label of this sample is uncertain.

The CDR3 sequence is CASKSSREGSDTGELFF. The CDR3 bases are TGTGCCAGCAAGTCTTCGAGGGAGGGGAGTGACACCGGGGAGCTGTTTTTT. The chain employs TRBV2 and TRBJ2-2; 7 bases are a match to TRBD2. The CDR3 length is 17 residues. Germline lookup yields CDR1 SNHLY and CDR2 FYNNEI. The J segment lost 3 bases and the V segment lost 7 bases, leaving 14 bases of the junction unmatched.